This T cell receptor beta chain was recovered during a study of blood T cell repertoires in COVID-19. Overall study: Sites in the United States, Italy and Spain provided acute and convalescent COVID-19 samples. The cDNA or gDNA used as material had been derived from T cells, B-cell-depleted T cells, or PBMCs.

In the original analysis: Amplified reference gene primers provided the basis for estimating nucleated cell counts. TCRdb keeps only in-frame clones here, not all; method: immunoSEQ multiplex PCR. For V, J and clone size, that table is used; D and trimming come from the DNA. The sample lists around 250,000 clones, roughly nine tenths occurring once. There are 14 residues in the CDR3. Trimming cost V 4 bases and J 4 bases, with 11 bases left between them. Germline CDR1 reads SGDLS; CDR2 reads YYNGEE. The sequencing input was peripheral blood. The chain combines TRBV9 with TRBJ2-2; D might be TRBD1 (5 bases). This TCR was sampled from a man in his 60s with acute or convalescent COVID-19. As DNA, the CDR3 is TGTGCCAGCAGCTGGTCGCAGGGCACCGGGGAGCTGTTTTTT. This encodes CASSWSQGTGELFF.